The sequence of this T cell receptor beta chain was determined in a study of identical twins. TCRdb fed the 5' RACE reads into MiXCR, producing one record per CDR3 protein. The top ten hold about 0.5% of the sample, which has approximately 530,000 distinct CDR3 sequences, around 20% seen once. This clonotype was seen only a few times. The antigen is undetermined. Findings and caveats of the study: It was possible that invariant MAIT and iNKT cells partly confounded the zero-insertion analyses.

Donors were all healthy Caucasians. This same sample was also taken into another study, of yellow fever vaccine responses in identical twins.

The clonotype comes from a woman between 18 and 30 years old in good health. The sample comprised CD4+ T cells sorted from blood.

The CDR3 reads CASSPRAGSGTEAFF. The DNA of the CDR3 is TGTGCCAGCAGCCCCAGGGCGGGCTCGGGCACTGAAGCTTTCTTT. V is TRBV7-9 and J is TRBJ1-1, with D possibly matching TRBD1 (5 bases). The V gene lost 5 bases and the J gene lost 4 bases, with 17 bases spanning the gap. The germline V gene encodes CDR1 SEHNR and CDR2 FQNEAQ (reference sequence). The CDR3 covers 15 residues.